The 22 T cell receptor beta chains reported below all come from one sample, sequenced in a study of T cells in Graves' hyperthyroidism and ophthalmopathy. Template material for amplifying TCR beta CDR3 regions consisted of RNA transcripts. RT-PCR in the first round (using the HTBI primer set) targeted the TCR CDR3. A single record per CDR3 protein comes from TCRdb applying MiXCR to the multiplex PCR reads. The top ten clones hold around 13% of a sample with around 500,000 distinct CDR3 sequences, about 15% of them seen once. The specimen sequenced was blood. The receptors originated from a woman in her thirties or forties with Graves' hyperthyroidism.

The rearrangement links TRBV7-9 to TRBJ2-5; 7 positions match TRBD1. Germline-derived CDR1 and CDR2 are SEHNR and FQNEAQ (reference sequence). V shed 1 base, J shed 5 bases, and the junction held 7 bases outside the gene matches. This CDR3 is built from 15 residues. The CDR3 nucleotides read TGTGCCAGCAGCTTAGAGGGGGCGCCGGGCGAGACCCAGTACTTC. Protein sequence: CASSLEGAPGETQYF.

Ten or more counts support this clonotype. This chain uses TRBV20-1 with TRBJ2-3, with 8 bases identical to TRBD2. CDR1 DFQATT and CDR2 SNEGSKA come from the germline V gene (reference sequence). The CDR3 has 14 residues. The J segment lost 0 bases and the V segment lost 5 bases, leaving 4 bases of the junction unmatched. The CDR3 region has the DNA TGCAGTGCTTCTAGCGGGCCTAGCACAGATACGCAGTATTTT. This encodes CSASSGPSTDTQYF.

This clonotype occurred many times. This chain joins TRBV25-1 and TRBJ1-5; no clear D gene. CDR3 size: 14 residues. The germline V gene encodes CDR1 MGHDK and CDR2 SYGVNS. The V and J ends lost 4 bases and 6 bases respectively, with 13 bases between them. CDR3 bases: TGTGCCAGCAGTGCCCTAGACGTCGGTCAGCCCCAGCATTTT. Translated: CASSALDVGQPQHF. Using reference TRBV25-1 and TRBJ1-5 for the parts outside the CDR3, the full variable domain is EADIYQTPRYLVIGTGKKITLECSQTMGHDKMYWYQQDPGMELHLIHYSYGVNSTEKGDLSSESTVSRIRTEHFPLTLESARPSHTSQYLCASSALDVGQPQHFGDGTRLSIL.

This clonotype has just a few counts. J is TRBJ2-1 and V is TRBV11-2; the D call may be TRBD1 or TRBD2 (5 bases each). V shed 5 bases and J shed 0 bases, with 14 bases lying between them. The germline CDR1 and CDR2 sequences are SGHAT and FQNNGV. The CDR3 is 16 amino acids. The CDR3 reads CASSGGTTSSYNEQFF. The CDR3 DNA reads TGTGCCAGCAGCGGTGGGACGACAAGCTCCTACAATGAGCAGTTCTTC.

This clonotype was observed a handful of times. The chain employs TRBV5-6 and TRBJ1-1; TRBD1 might be the D (5 bases). Per the germline V gene, CDR1 is SGHDT and CDR2 is YYEEEE. There are 12 residues in the CDR3. With 2 bases removed from V and 5 bases from J, the gap between germline ends came to 7 bases. In DNA form, the CDR3 reads TGTGCCAGCAGCTTCAGGGTGACTGAAGCTTTCTTT. It encodes CASSFRVTEAFF.

This clonotype was seen repeatedly, ten times or more. The chain has TRBV7-2 and TRBJ2-1, with D unclear. Germline values: CDR1 SGHTA, CDR2 FQGNSA. With 1 base removed from V and 8 bases from J, the gap between germline ends came to 6 bases. The CDR3 spans 12 residues. In DNA, the CDR3 is TGTGCCAGCAGCTTAGACCTCTATGAGCAGTTCTTC. Its protein product is CASSLDLYEQFF.

The sample holds many counts of this clonotype. CDR3 protein: CSARDLAGSSNQPQHF. CDR3 DNA sequence: TGCAGTGCTAGAGATCTCGCGGGGTCGAGCAATCAGCCCCAGCATTTT. V gene TRBV20-1 combines with J gene TRBJ1-5, with D unclear. Germline V gene data show CDR1 as DFQATT and CDR2 as SNEGSKA (reference sequence). The V end lost 0 bases, the J end lost 1 base, and 13 bases lay between the germline ends. CDR3 length: 16 amino acids.

This clonotype was counted at least ten times. V usage is TRBV2 and J usage is TRBJ1-1; 9 bases are a match to TRBD1. This CDR3 is 14 amino acids long. Germline lookup yields CDR1 SNHLY and CDR2 FYNNEI. V lost 5 bases and J lost 1; bases outside the gene matches: 2. The DNA for the CDR3 is TGTGCCAGCAGTCAGGGACAGGGGAACACTGAAGCTTTCTTT. It codes for CASSQGQGNTEAFF. Together with reference TRBV2 and TRBJ1-1, the CDR3 gives the full variable domain: EPEVTQTPSHQVTQMGQEVILRCVPISNHLYFYWYRQILGQKVEFLVSFYNNEISEKSEIFDDQFSVERPDGSNFTLKIRSTKLEDSAMYFCASSQGQGNTEAFFGQGTRLTVV.

This chain links TRBV28 with TRBJ2-1; either TRBD1 or TRBD2 may supply D (6 bases each). V was pared by 6 bases and J by 8 bases, with 20 bases between. In germline, CDR1 is MDHEN, CDR2 SYDVKM. The CDR3 loop spans 15 amino acids. CDR3 region: CASRSGGPHIDEQFF. CDR3 coding DNA: TGTGCCAGCAGGTCTGGGGGGCCCCACATCGATGAGCAGTTCTTC.

This clonotype has ten or more counts. The genes are TRBV11-1 and TRBJ2-4, with D possibly called TRBD1 or TRBD2 (5 bases each). This CDR3 has 13 amino acids. Germline loops: CDR1 SGHAT, CDR2 FQDESV (reference sequence). V shed 3 bases and J shed 6 bases, with 9 bases lying between them. CDR3 DNA: TGTGCCAGCAGCTTTAGGGACGGAAACATTCAGTACTTC. This gives the protein CASSFRDGNIQYF.

This clonotype was seen many times. The genes are TRBV6-1 and TRBJ2-7, with TRBD1 matching over 9 bases. CDR1 MNHNS and CDR2 SASEGT come from the germline V gene. The CDR3 sequence is 16 residues long. Germline trimming cut 6 bases from V and 5 bases from J; bases unmatched to any gene: 14. The CDR3 nucleotides read TGTGCCAGCAGGTCCCCGACAGGGGGTATATTCGACGAGCAGTACTTC. This gives the protein CASRSPTGGIFDEQYF.

This clonotype was observed many times. The DNA for the CDR3 is TGTGCCAGCAGCCTATACAATCAGCCCCAGCATTTT. Its translation: CASSLYNQPQHF. V and J are TRBV12-3 or TRBV12-4 and TRBJ1-5; no reliable D call. The ends were cut back, 6 bases at V and 3 bases at J, with 6 bases in the middle. This CDR3 is 12 amino acids long.

V and J are TRBV24-1 and TRBJ2-1, with D maybe TRBD1 (5 bases). The CDR3 spans 11 residues. V was shortened by 9 bases and J by 7 bases, with 9 bases between the two germline ends. Germline CDR1 reads KGHDR; CDR2 reads SFDVKD. The CDR3 is CATAGLNEQFF. DNA of the CDR3: TGTGCCACCGCAGGGTTAAATGAGCAGTTCTTC.

A few counts support this clonotype. In DNA, the CDR3 is TGTGCCACCAGTGACTCCGGGACTAGCGGGACAGATACGCAGTATTTT. Translation gives CATSDSGTSGTDTQYF. The chain is built from TRBV24-1 and TRBJ2-3, with TRBD2 identical over 12 bases. Trimming cost V 4 bases and J 3 bases; bases outside gene matches: 4. The length of the CDR3 is 16 residues. Germline assignment: CDR1 KGHDR and CDR2 SFDVKD.

The chain couples TRBV19 to TRBJ2-6; D possibly matches TRBD1 or TRBD2 (5 bases each). The V and J ends lost 6 bases and 4 bases respectively, with 13 bases between them. The CDR3 has 15 residues. Per the germline V gene, CDR1 is LNHDA and CDR2 is SQIVND (reference sequence). The CDR3 region has the DNA TGTGCCAGTAGCCCCGTGGGGGTAGGGGCCAACGTCCTGACTTTC. Encoded protein: CASSPVGVGANVLTF.

This clonotype was seen at least ten times. This chain joins TRBV28 and TRBJ2-6, with D unclear. This CDR3 region has 14 residues. The V end was cut by 7 bases, the J end by 0 bases, with 7 bases between. Germline V gene data show CDR1 as MDHEN and CDR2 as SYDVKM. CDR3: CASTQNSGANVLTF. The CDR3 nucleotides are TGTGCCAGCACCCAGAACTCTGGGGCCAACGTCCTGACTTTC.

V and J are TRBV3-1 and TRBJ2-4; 9 bases map to TRBD1. J was trimmed by 2 bases and V by 4 bases; bases with no gene match: 15. This CDR3 is 19 amino acids long. Per germline, CDR1 LGHDT and CDR2 YNNKEL (reference sequence). CDR3 DNA sequence: TGTGCCAGCAGCCCCAGTCCCGGGACAGGGAAGCTAACCAAAAACATTCAGTACTTC. As protein: CASSPSPGTGKLTKNIQYF. Together with reference TRBV3-1 and TRBJ2-4, the CDR3 gives the full variable domain: DTAVSQTPKYLVTQMGNDKSIKCEQNLGHDTMYWYKQDSKKFLKIMFSYNNKELIINETVPNRFSPKSPDKAHLNLHINSLELGDSAVYFCASSPSPGTGKLTKNIQYFGAGTRLSVL.

This clonotype was recorded at least ten times. The chain combines TRBV29-1 with TRBJ1-1, with 7 nucleotides matching TRBD1. CDR1 and CDR2 from the germline V gene are SQVTM and ANQGSEA. V shed 0 bases and J 5 bases; nucleotides not matched to a gene: 6. This CDR3 is 14 amino acids long. The CDR3 DNA sequence: TGCAGCGTTGAAGAACAGGGGCGGAGGACTGAAGCTTTCTTT. Amino acids: CSVEEQGRRTEAFF.

This clonotype was recorded at least ten times. V gene TRBV27 combines with J gene TRBJ2-3, with TRBD2 as a possible D gene (6 bases). CDR1 and CDR2 (germline): MNHEY, SMNVEV (reference sequence). This CDR3 is 13 amino acids long. V was cut by 4 bases and J by 3 bases, with 8 bases left in between. CDR3 loop: CASSYAGTDTQYF. DNA for the CDR3: TGTGCCAGCAGTTACGCGGGAACAGATACGCAGTATTTT.

A few counts support this clonotype. The chain employs TRBV28 and TRBJ2-4; D is possibly TRBD1 (6 bases). Trimming removed 2 bases from V and 6 bases from J, with 17 bases in between. The CDR3 covers 16 residues. Per the germline V gene, CDR1 is MDHEN and CDR2 is SYDVKM. CDR3 loop: CASSLGNPWDINIQYF. Here the CDR3 DNA reads TGTGCCAGCAGTTTAGGCAACCCTTGGGACATAAACATTCAGTACTTC.

This chain links TRBV28 with TRBJ1-5; no definite D call. Trimming removed 5 bases from V and 6 bases from J, with 17 bases in between. Looked up from germline, CDR1 is MDHEN and CDR2 is SYDVKM. This CDR3 spans 15 amino acids. The CDR3 DNA reads TGTGCCAGCAGTCCCCCCATAGGGTCGGGTCAGCCCCAGCATTTT. Translating it yields CASSPPIGSGQPQHF.

This clonotype came up many times. The chain couples TRBV30 to TRBJ1-5, with 9 bases that match TRBD1. The V and J ends lost 1 base and 7 bases, in that order; junction bases with no gene match: 8. Germline CDR1 reads GTSNPN; CDR2 reads SVGIG (reference sequence). CDR3 size: 15 residues. The DNA for the CDR3 is TGTGCCTGGAGTGGAATGGGACAGGGCAGCCAGCCCCAGCATTTT. It is translated as CAWSGMGQGSQPQHF.